This T cell receptor (beta chain) was sequenced during a study of low-dose radiotherapy and immunotherapy resistance in tumors (dated by TCRdb to between 2021 and 2024). A note on the overall study: In Cohort 1, 0.5 Gy per fraction was delivered every 2 weeks, and a total PTV dose of 6.5 Gy was prescribed. Starting on cycle 1 day 1, patients took 300 mg of aspirin by mouth once a day for four cycles. For Cohort 2, the dose was 1 Gy per fraction given every two weeks, adding up to 13 Gy in total across 26 weeks. The trial did not randomize participants into treatment groups. Eight patients were included in the translational analysis, namely three from the first dose cohort plus the first five from the second dose cohort. Intravenous cyclophosphamide at 200 mg/m2 was administered every two weeks, one day ahead of each radiation and immunotherapy administration. Nivolumab and ipilimumab were both given intravenously, with nivolumab at a 240 mg flat dose every two weeks and ipilimumab at 1 mg/kg every six weeks.

The time point label, read with the paper, signifies: after trial treatment. The treatment or condition label for this specimen denotes: LDRT plus nivolumab, ipilimumab, low-dose cyclophosphamide and aspirin (RACIN trial). The donors came from RACIN, which was a single-arm phase I dose-escalation trial that paired nivolumab and ipilimumab with aspirin, low-dose cyclophosphamide and low-dose radiotherapy. Patients were eligible if they had advanced solid tumors that were TIL-negative. CDR1 and CDR2 were assigned from the germline V gene (reference sequence) as LNHNV and YYDKDF. V ends up 0 bases short and J 0 bases short, with an unmatched junction base count of 8. The CDR3 starts with the cysteine, ends with the phenylalanine, and has 18 residues. The CDR3 DNA has 54 bases and is translated from base 1. The instrument given in TCRdb is Illumina HiSeq 2500. First-strand cDNA was synthesized using Superscript III and a set of TRAV- and TRBV-specific primers, so that both TCRalpha and TCRbeta chains were covered. TCRs were amplified with Phusion for about 18 PCR cycles using a constant-region primer together with the adapter attached to the V primers. The isolated mRNA was amplified using the MessageAmp II aRNA Amplification Kit, with in vitro transcription performed for roughly 15 hours at 37 degrees C. mRNA for TCR sequencing was isolated with the Dynabeads mRNA DIRECT Purification Kit. Indexed Illumina adapters were added in a second approximately 25-cycle Phusion PCR, and the resulting products were purified with AMPure XP beads. Per the authors' processing: Using custom Perl scripts, TCR sequences that encoded the same protein were pooled, out-of-frame sequences were dropped, and the abundance of each clonotype was calculated. The analysis excluded TCR sequences that were supported by just one read. The metrics used to describe the repertoires included Shannon entropy, Gini index, clonality, richness, and the frequency of TCRs shared between repertoires. TCRdb reprocessing: public reads trimmed at Q25 with fastp, clones called with MiXCR, in-frame beta chains kept. Entries that share a CDR3 protein sequence are merged under the most common genes and DNA. TCRdb, rather than the study authors, made the V and J calls. The sample contains around 100,000 distinct CDR3 sequences, 20% of them found a single time. The ten largest clones capture over 4% of the sample.

This clonotype was seen repeatedly, ten times or more. Its cognate antigen has yet to be identified. The input lacks base qualities; no much larger clone sits a single base away. The sequence links TRBV15 to TRBJ2-3; 8 nucleotides in the junction match TRBD2. The source of this sequence is a male donor with prostate cancer. The specimen comprised PBMCs, sampled after low-dose radiotherapy plus immunotherapy. This receptor has the CDR3 CATSRDVREGRSTDTQYF. The nucleotide sequence reads as follows: TGTGCCACCAGCAGAGACGTCCGGGAGGGCCGTAGCACAGATACGCAGTATTTT.